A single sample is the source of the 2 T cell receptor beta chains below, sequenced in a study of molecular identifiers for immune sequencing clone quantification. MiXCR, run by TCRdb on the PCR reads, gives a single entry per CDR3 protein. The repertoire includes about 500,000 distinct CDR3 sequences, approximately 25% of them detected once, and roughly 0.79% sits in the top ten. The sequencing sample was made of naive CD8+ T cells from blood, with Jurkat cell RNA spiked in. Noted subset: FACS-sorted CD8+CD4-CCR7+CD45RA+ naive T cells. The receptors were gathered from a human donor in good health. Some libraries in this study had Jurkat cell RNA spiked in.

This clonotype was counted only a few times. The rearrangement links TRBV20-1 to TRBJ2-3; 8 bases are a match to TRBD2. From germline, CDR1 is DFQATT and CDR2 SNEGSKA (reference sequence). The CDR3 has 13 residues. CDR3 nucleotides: TGCAGCTCGGGGGGGGGAGGGGTCGATACGCAGTATTTT. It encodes CSSGGGGVDTQYF.

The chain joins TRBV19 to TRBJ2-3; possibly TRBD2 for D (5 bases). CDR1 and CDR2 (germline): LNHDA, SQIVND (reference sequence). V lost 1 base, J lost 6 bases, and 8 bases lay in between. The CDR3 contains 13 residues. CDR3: CASSIVKRDTQYF. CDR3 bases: TGTGCCAGTAGTATAGTCAAGCGGGATACGCAGTATTTT.